The 16 T cell receptor beta chains below come from one sample, sequenced in a study of cytomegalovirus exposure and HLA in healthy donors. 13 Jbeta primers and 60 Vbeta primers were used for the PCR. TCRdb's table, derived via immunoSEQ multiplex PCR, lists solely in-frame clones and lacks some. The sample holds about 150,000 clones, about 80% seen once. The sequencing input was PBMCs. The receptors come from a man aged 30 to 39 in good health and CMV-seropositive.

This chain uses TRBV6-5 with TRBJ2-7; D may be TRBD2 (5 bases). The CDR3 covers 14 residues. The V end was cut by 2 bases, the J end by 0 bases, with 8 bases between. Per germline, CDR1 MNHEY and CDR2 SVGAGI. The CDR3 DNA follows: TGTGCCAGCAGTTACATCGAGGGCTCCTACGAGCAGTACTTC. Translating gives CASSYIEGSYEQYF.

In this sample, this clone turned up a few times. The rearrangement joins TRBV28 to TRBJ2-7; TRBD1 agrees at 7 bases. V lost 7 bases, J lost 0 bases, and 6 bases stayed unmatched. Germline V lookup: CDR1 MDHEN, CDR2 SYDVKM. This CDR3 region has 14 residues. The CDR3 loop reads CASTRQGFSYEQYF. CDR3 coding DNA: TGTGCCAGCACGCGACAGGGATTCTCCTACGAGCAGTACTTC. The full variable domain, completed using reference TRBV28 and TRBJ2-7, is DVKVTQSSRYLVKRTGEKVFLECVQDMDHENMFWYRQDPGLGLRLIYFSYDVKMKEKGDIPEGYSVSREKKERFSLILESASTNQTSMYLCASTRQGFSYEQYFGPGTRLTVT.

This chain links TRBV30 with TRBJ2-6, with TRBD1 as a possible D gene (6 bases). Germline V CDR1 and CDR2: GTSNPN, SVGIG (reference sequence). Trimming took off 4 bases at V and 3 bases at J, with 10 bases between the two ends. The CDR3 has 14 residues. The DNA for the CDR3 is TGTGCCTGGAACAGGGTTTTTGGGGCCAACGTCCTGACTTTC. It specifies CAWNRVFGANVLTF.

The V gene is TRBV28, the J gene TRBJ2-3; D perhaps matches TRBD2 (5 bases). V was cut by 5 bases and J by 9 bases, with 9 bases left in between. The germline V gene encodes CDR1 MDHEN and CDR2 SYDVKM. This CDR3 is 11 amino acids long. The CDR3 protein is CASSLSGTQYF. The CDR3 DNA reads TGTGCCAGCAGTCTATCGGGGACGCAGTATTTT.

Notes on this clone: Other nucleotide sequences from this sample produce the same CDR3. J is TRBJ2-1 and V is TRBV6-1; 10 bases fit TRBD2. Trimming removed 2 bases from V and 6 bases from J; junction bases left unmatched: 4. Looked up from germline, CDR1 is MNHNS and CDR2 is SASEGT. This CDR3 contains 15 residues. CDR3 region: CASSERASGSNEQFF. Here the CDR3 DNA reads TGTGCCAGCAGTGAAAGAGCTAGCGGGAGCAATGAGCAGTTCTTC.

The chain combines TRBV7-9 with TRBJ2-1; a weak D match, TRBD1 (5 bases). This CDR3 has 13 residues. Germline values: CDR1 SEHNR, CDR2 FQNEAQ (reference sequence). V was pared by 6 bases and J by 8 bases, with 14 bases between. The chain's CDR3 is CASSPSGFYEQFF. The CDR3 nucleotides read TGTGCCAGCAGTCCCTCAGGGTTTTATGAGCAGTTCTTC.

V and J are TRBV7-2 and TRBJ2-3; D perhaps matches TRBD2 (6 bases). Germline values: CDR1 SGHTA, CDR2 FQGNSA. V lost 9 bases and J lost 3, with 25 bases in between. This CDR3 spans 17 amino acids. The CDR3 loop reads CASRFTGTEWGTDTQYF. The CDR3 DNA is TGTGCCAGTAGATTCACGGGGACTGAATGGGGTACAGATACGCAGTATTTT.

This chain joins TRBV7-9 and TRBJ2-7; 7 nucleotides align to TRBD1. Unmatched junction bases numbered 8, after V lost 5 bases and J lost 4 bases. From germline, CDR1 is SEHNR and CDR2 FQNEAQ (reference sequence). The CDR3 is 14 amino acids. In DNA form, the CDR3 reads TGTGCCAGCAGCCAGACAGGGATGTCATACGAGCAGTACTTC. Translating gives CASSQTGMSYEQYF.

V is TRBV4-3 and J is TRBJ1-1; D is uncertain. The V and J ends lost 0 bases and 2 bases respectively, with 13 bases between them. This CDR3 region has 16 residues. Germline lookup yields CDR1 LGHNA and CDR2 YSLEER. As DNA, the CDR3 is TGCGCCAGCAGCCAAGATCTGCAGACACCAAACACTGAAGCTTTCTTT. Its protein product is CASSQDLQTPNTEAFF.

The V and J genes are TRBV6-1 and TRBJ2-1; D is undetermined. Trimming cost V 1 base and J 8 bases, with 15 bases left between them. This CDR3 has 15 amino acids. Germline values: CDR1 MNHNS, CDR2 SASEGT. CDR3 nucleotides: TGTGCCAGCAGTGAAGAAAGTCAGTCTGTCGATGAGCAGTTCTTC. It yields the protein CASSEESQSVDEQFF.

V is TRBV5-6 and J is TRBJ2-7, with a tentative D call TRBD2 (5 bases). CDR1 SGHDT and CDR2 YYEEEE come from the germline V gene. This CDR3 is built from 15 residues. V was pared by 0 bases and J by 3 bases, with 13 bases between. The CDR3 bases are TGTGCCAGCAGCTTGGCGGGTGACTACAGCTACGAGCAGTACTTC. Amino acid sequence: CASSLAGDYSYEQYF.

CDR3 residues: CAWSVQNTGELFF. CDR3 DNA: TGTGCCTGGAGTGTACAGAACACCGGGGAGCTGTTTTTT. The chain carries TRBV30 and TRBJ2-2; no reliable D call. The V gene lost 0 bases and the J gene lost 1 base, with 3 bases spanning the gap. The CDR3 runs to 13 residues. Germline V gene lookup returns CDR1 GTSNPN and CDR2 SVGIG (reference sequence).

V and J are TRBV18 and TRBJ2-1; 7 nucleotides match TRBD2. The CDR3 runs 14 residues. After removal of 5 bases from V and 3 bases from J, the junction contained 4 bases not matched to a gene. CDR1 KGHSH and CDR2 LQKENI come from the germline V gene. CDR3 sequence: CASSTSVVYNEQFF. In nucleotides, the CDR3 is TGTGCCAGCTCAACTAGCGTGGTCTACAATGAGCAGTTCTTC.

The chain couples TRBV19 to TRBJ2-2; no firm D call. V lost 7 bases to trimming and J lost 6 bases, with 15 bases between them. CDR1 and CDR2 (germline): LNHDA, SQIVND (reference sequence). The CDR3 length is 14 residues. CDR3 in amino acids: CASNPRRSPGELFF. The CDR3 DNA reads as TGTGCCAGTAACCCGAGGCGTAGTCCCGGGGAGCTGTTTTTT.

The CDR3 sequence is CASSFNQGQGALEQYF. The CDR3 bases are TGTGCCAGCAGTTTTAACCAGGGACAGGGGGCTCTCGAGCAGTACTTC. The chain carries TRBV27 and TRBJ2-7; 12 positions match TRBD1. Germline CDR1 MNHEY, CDR2 SMNVEV (reference sequence). This CDR3 comprises 16 residues. V shed 3 bases and J 6 bases; nucleotides not matched to a gene: 9.

The J gene is TRBJ2-1, the V gene TRBV11-2; tentatively, D is TRBD2 (6 bases). V lost 5 bases, J lost 7 bases, and 24 bases lay in between. The CDR3 sequence is 17 residues long. Looked up from germline, CDR1 is SGHAT and CDR2 is FQNNGV. The DNA of the CDR3 is TGTGCCAGCAGCCCGGGCCCCTCCGGGAGAGGCCGGAATGAGCAGTTCTTC. It encodes CASSPGPSGRGRNEQFF. Drawing the rest from reference TRBV11-2 and TRBJ2-1, the complete variable domain is EAGVAQSPRYKIIEKRQSVAFWCNPISGHATLYWYQQILGQGPKLLIQFQNNGVVDDSQLPKDRFSAERLKGVDSTLKIQPAKLEDSAVYLCASSPGPSGRGRNEQFFGPGTRLTVL.